In its sample, the clone carrying this TCR beta chain was seen a few times. Its target is unknown. The data stem from a study of cytomegalovirus exposure and HLA in healthy donors. Findings and caveats of the study: The classifier reportedly diagnosed cytomegalovirus status with high sensitivity and specificity.

Measured with immunoSEQ multiplex PCR; TCRdb has only the in-frame clones, and not every one. The profile shows 110,000 to 150,000 clones, roughly nine tenths of them singletons. There are 17 residues in the CDR3. J gave up 5 bases and V 6 bases, and 19 bases lay outside the gene matches. The germline V gene has CDR1 SEHNR and CDR2 FQNEAQ (reference sequence). The sequence was collected from a man aged 18 to 29 in good health and CMV-seronegative. The chain employs TRBV7-9 and TRBJ2-7, with TRBD1 identical over 7 bases. Sequenced: PBMCs. The CDR3 loop is CASSIRQGDSKNNEQYF. The CDR3 nucleotides are TGTGCCAGCAGTATCAGACAGGGTGACTCGAAGAACAACGAGCAGTACTTC.